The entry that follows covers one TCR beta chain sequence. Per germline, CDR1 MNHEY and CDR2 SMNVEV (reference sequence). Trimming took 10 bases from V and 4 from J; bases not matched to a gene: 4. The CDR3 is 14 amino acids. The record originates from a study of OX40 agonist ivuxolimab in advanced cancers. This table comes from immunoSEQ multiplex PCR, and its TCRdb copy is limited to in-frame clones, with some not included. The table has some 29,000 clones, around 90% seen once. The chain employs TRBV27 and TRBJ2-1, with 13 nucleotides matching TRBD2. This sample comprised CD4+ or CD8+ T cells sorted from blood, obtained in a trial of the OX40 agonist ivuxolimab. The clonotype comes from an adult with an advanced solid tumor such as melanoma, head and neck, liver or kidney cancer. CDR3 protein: CATLLAGGYNEQFF. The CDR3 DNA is TGTGCCACCTTACTAGCGGGAGGGTACAATGAGCAGTTCTTC.